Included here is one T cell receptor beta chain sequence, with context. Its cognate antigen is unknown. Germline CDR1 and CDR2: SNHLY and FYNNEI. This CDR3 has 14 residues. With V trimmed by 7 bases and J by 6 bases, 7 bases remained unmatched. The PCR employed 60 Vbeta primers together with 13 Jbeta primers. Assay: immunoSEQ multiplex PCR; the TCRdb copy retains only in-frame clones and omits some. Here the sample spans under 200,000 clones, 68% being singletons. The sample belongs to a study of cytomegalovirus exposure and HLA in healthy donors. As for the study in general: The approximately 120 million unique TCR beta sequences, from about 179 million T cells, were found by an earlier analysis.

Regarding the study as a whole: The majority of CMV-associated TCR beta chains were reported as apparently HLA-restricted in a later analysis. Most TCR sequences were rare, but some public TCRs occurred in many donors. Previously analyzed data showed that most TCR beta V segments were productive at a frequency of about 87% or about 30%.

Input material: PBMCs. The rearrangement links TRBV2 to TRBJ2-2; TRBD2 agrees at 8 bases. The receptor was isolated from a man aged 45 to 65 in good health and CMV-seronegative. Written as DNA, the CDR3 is TGTGCCAGCAAAGCTAGCGGGCTGTCCGGGGAGCTGTTTTTT. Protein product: CASKASGLSGELFF.